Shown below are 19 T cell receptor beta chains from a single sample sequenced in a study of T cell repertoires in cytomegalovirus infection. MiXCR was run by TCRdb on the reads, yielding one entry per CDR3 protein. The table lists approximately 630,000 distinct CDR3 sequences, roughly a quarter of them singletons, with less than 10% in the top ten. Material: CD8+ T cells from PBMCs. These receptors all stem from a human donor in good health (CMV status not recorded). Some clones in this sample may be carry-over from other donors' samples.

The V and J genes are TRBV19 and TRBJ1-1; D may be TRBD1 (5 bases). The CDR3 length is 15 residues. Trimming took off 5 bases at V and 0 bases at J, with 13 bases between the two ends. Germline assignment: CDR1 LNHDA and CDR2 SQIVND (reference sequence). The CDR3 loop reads CASSPRVGMNTEAFF. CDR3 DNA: TGTGCCAGTAGTCCCAGGGTTGGGATGAACACTGAAGCTTTCTTT.

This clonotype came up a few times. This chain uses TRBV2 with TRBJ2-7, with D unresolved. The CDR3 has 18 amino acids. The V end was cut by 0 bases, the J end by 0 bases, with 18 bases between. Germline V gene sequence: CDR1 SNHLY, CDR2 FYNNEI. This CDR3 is CASSEAPPGNLNSYEQYF. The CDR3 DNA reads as TGTGCCAGCAGTGAAGCACCTCCGGGCAACTTAAACTCCTACGAGCAGTACTTC.

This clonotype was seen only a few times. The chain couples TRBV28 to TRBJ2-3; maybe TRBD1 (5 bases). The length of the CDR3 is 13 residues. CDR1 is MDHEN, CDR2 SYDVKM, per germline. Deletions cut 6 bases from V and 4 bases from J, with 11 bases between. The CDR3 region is CASSNAGSDTQYF. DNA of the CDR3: TGTGCCAGCAGCAATGCAGGGTCAGATACGCAGTATTTT. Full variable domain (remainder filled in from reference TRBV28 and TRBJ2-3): DVKVTQSSRYLVKRTGEKVFLECVQDMDHENMFWYRQDPGLGLRLIYFSYDVKMKEKGDIPEGYSVSREKKERFSLILESASTNQTSMYLCASSNAGSDTQYFGPGTRLTVL.

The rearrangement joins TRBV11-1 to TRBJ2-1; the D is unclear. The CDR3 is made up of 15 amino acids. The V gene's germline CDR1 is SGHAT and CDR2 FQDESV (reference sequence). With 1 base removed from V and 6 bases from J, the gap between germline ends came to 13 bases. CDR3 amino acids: CASSLERSISNEQFF. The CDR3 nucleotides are TGTGCCAGCAGCTTAGAGCGAAGCATCTCCAATGAGCAGTTCTTC.

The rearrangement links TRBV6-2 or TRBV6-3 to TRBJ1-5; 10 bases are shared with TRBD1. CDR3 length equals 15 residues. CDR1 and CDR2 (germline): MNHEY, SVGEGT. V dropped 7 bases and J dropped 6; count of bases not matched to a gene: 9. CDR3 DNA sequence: TGTGCCAGCACTACGGGACAGGGGCTCGGTCAGCCCCAGCATTTT. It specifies CASTTGQGLGQPQHF.

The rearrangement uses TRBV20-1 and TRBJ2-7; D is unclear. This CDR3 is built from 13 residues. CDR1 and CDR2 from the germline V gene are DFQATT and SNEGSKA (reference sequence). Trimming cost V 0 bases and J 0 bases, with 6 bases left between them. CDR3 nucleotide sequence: TGCAGTGCTAGAGATTTGGTCTCCTACGAGCAGTACGTC. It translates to CSARDLVSYEQYV.

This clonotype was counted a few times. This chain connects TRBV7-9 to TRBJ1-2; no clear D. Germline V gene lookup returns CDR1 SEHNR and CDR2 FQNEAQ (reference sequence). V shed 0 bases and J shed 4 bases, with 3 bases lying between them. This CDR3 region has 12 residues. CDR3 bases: TGTGCCAGCAGCTTAGCCCGCTATGGCTACACCTTC. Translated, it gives CASSLARYGYTF.

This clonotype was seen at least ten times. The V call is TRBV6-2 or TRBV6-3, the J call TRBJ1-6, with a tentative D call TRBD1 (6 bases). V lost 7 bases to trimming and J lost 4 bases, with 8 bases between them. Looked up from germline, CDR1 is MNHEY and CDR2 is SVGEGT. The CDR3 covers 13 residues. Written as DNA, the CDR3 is TGTGCCAGCACGGGACAATATAATTCACCCCTCCACTTT. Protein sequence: CASTGQYNSPLHF.

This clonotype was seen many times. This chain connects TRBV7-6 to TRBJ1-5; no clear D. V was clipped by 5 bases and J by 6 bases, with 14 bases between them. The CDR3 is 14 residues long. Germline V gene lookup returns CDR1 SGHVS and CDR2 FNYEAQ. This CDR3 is CASSPRTAGQPQHF. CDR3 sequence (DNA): TGTGCCAGCAGCCCCCGGACGGCTGGTCAGCCCCAGCATTTT.

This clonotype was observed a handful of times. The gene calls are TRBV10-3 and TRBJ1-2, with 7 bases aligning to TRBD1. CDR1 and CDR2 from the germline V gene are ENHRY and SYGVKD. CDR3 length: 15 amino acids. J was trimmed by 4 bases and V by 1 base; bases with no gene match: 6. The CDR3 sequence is CAISEFEQGSYGYTF. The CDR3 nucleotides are TGTGCCATCAGTGAGTTCGAACAGGGGAGCTATGGCTACACCTTC.

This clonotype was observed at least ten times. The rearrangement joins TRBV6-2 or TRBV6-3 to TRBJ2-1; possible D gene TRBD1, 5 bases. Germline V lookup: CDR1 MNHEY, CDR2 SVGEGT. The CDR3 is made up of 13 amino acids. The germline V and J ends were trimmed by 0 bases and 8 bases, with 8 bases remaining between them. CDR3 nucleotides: TGTGCCAGCAGTTACTCACAGGTCTATGAGCAGTTCTTC. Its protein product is CASSYSQVYEQFF.

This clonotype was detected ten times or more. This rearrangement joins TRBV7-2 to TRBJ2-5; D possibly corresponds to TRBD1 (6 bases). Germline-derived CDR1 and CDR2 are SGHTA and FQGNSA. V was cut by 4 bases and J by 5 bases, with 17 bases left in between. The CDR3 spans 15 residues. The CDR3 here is CASSSVTGSPETQYF. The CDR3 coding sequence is TGTGCCAGCAGCTCAGTAACAGGGTCCCCCGAGACCCAGTACTTC.

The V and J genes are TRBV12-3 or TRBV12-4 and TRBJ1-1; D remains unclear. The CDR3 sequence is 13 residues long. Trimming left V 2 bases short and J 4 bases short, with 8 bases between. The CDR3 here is CASSLTASTEAFF. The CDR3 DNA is TGTGCCAGCAGTTTAACCGCCAGCACTGAAGCTTTCTTT.

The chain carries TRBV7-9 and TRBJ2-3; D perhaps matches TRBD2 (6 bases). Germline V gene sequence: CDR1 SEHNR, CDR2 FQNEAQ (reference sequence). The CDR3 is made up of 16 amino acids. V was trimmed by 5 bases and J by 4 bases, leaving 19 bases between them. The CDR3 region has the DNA TGTGCCAGCAGCCACCTCCGGGACTCGGGGGCAGATACGCAGTATTTT. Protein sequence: CASSHLRDSGADTQYF.

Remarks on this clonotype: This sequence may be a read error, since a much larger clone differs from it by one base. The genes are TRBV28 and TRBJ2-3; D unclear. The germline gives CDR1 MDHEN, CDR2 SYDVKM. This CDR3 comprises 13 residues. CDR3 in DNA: TGTACCAGCAGCTTAAGTTTCGCAGATACGCAGTATTTT. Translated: CTSSLSFADTQYF.

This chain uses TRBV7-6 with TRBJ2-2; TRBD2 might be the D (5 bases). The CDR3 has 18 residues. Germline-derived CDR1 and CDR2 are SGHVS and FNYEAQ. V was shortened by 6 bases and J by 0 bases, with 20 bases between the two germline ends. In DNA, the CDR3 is TGTGCCAGCAGTTCAGTACCCGGGAAGCAGGCGAACACCGGGGAGCTGTTTTTT. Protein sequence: CASSSVPGKQANTGELFF.

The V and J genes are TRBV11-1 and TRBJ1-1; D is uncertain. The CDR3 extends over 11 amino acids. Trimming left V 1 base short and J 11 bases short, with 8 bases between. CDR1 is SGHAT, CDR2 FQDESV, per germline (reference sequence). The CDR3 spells CASSLGMPAFF. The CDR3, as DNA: TGTGCCAGCAGCTTAGGGATGCCGGCTTTCTTT.

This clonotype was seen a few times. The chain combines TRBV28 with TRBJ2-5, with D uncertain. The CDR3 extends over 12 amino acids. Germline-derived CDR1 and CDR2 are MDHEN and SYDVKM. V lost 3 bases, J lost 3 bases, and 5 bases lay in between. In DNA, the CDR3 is TGTGCCAGCAGTTTCCCTAAAGAGACCCAGTACTTC. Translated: CASSFPKETQYF.

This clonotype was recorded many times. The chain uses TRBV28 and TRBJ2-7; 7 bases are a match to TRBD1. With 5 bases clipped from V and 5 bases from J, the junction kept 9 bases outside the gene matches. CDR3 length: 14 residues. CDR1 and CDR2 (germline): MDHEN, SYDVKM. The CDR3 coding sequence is TGTGCCAGCAGTCCACGGACAGGTTGGGACGAGCAGTACGTC. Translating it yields CASSPRTGWDEQYV.